This T cell receptor (beta chain) is drawn from a study of neurological immune-mediated disorders (dated by TCRdb to between 2018 and 2021). Describing the broader study: Peripheral blood TCR-beta repertoires from HTLV-I-associated myelopathy (HAM/TSP) patients, multiple sclerosis patients and healthy controls were compared by UMI-based sequencing. The roughly 99 TCR-beta libraries covered PBMC samples along with longitudinal samples, technical triplicates, and paired sorted CD4+ and CD8+ T-cell subsets. The cohort included about 70 subjects: approximately 15 with HAM/TSP, around 35 with multiple sclerosis, and some 20 healthy controls. Broader findings and caveats from the paper: No identical CDR3 amino acid sequences were shared among expanded clones across subjects, suggesting private TCR-beta repertoires in all groups. TCR clonal expansion was highest in HAM/TSP patients and lowest in MS patients, with MS patients falling below even healthy controls.

To synthesize cDNA, template-switch 5'RACE was performed with a primer carrying a 10-nucleotide random unique molecular identifier so that each TCR transcript was tagged. Every sequencing run covered 15-18 subjects and yielded more than 160 million TCR-beta sequences. Total RNA was extracted with the RNeasy kit. The KAPA Real-time Library Amplification kit was used to amplify TCR-beta VDJ regions with primers targeting the TCR constant region and the 5'RACE anchor. A first PCR added sample indexes and Illumina adaptors, after which a second PCR increased the library yield. The roughly 650 bp TCR product was size-selected on a 2% E-gel SizeSelection system after Ampure bead purification. Before pooling, libraries had their quality checked on a Bioanalyzer, their concentration measured with Qubit, and their quantity determined with the Kapa Library Quantification kit. Paired-end 2 x 150 bp sequencing of the libraries was performed on an Illumina HiSeq 2500. To increase sequence diversity, about 24-32% phiX was spiked into each library pool. In the authors' own workflow: Quality-filtered reads were processed with the UMI-based MiGEC pipeline, which removed over 75% of raw TCR sequences during error correction. IMGT germline references were used for alignment of VDJ genes, and clonotypes were defined by a unique CDR3 amino acid sequence together with V-J genes. Clonal expansion, Shannon diversity and CDR3 relatedness were evaluated with VDJtools (CalcPairwiseDistances, ClusterSamples), while phylogenetic trees were built in CLCbio workbench. Clones with at least 8 unique UMIs were defined as expanded, with this threshold being based on coefficient-of-variation modelling across technical triplicates. In-frame beta chains were kept once TCRdb had trimmed the public reads at Q25 with fastp and called clones with MiXCR. Every entry covers one CDR3 protein and lists the most common genes and DNA from its rows. For this entry, the V and J calls and clone size follow TCRdb and not the study's own pipeline. The sample table lists tens of thousands of distinct CDR3 sequences, approximately 10% of them with a count of one. The ten largest clonotypes hold 1.8% of the sample.

V is pruned by 4 bases and J by 6 bases, leaving 4 bases of the junction without a gene match. Looking up the germline V gene yields CDR1 SGHRS and CDR2 YFSETQ. The CDR3 covers 13 residues, taking in both the cysteine and the phenylalanine. Just the 39-base CDR3 DNA is kept, in frame starting at base 1. This clonotype was recorded at least ten times. Which antigen it targets is not known. No per-base quality is available; no much larger clone lies one base away. The healthy controls were volunteers from blood banks in Maryland, USA. For the unsorted PBMC libraries, 2 million PBMCs were stored in RNAlater at -80 degrees C until RNA extraction and were used to generate the libraries. Peripheral blood underwent Ficoll-Hypaque density gradient centrifugation to isolate PBMCs, which were then cryopreserved in liquid nitrogen.

The sequenced material came from PBMCs. This clonotype originated in a man aged 35 to 55 in good health. The sequence links TRBV5-1 to TRBJ2-3, with 8 bases aligning to TRBD2. The CDR3 reads CASSPGGRDTQYF. The DNA sequence is given as TGCGCCAGCAGCCCGGGAGGGCGGGATACGCAGTATTTT. The full variable domain, completed from the reference TRBV5-1 and TRBJ2-3 proteins outside the CDR3, reads KAGVTQTPRYLIKTRGQQVTLSCSPISGHRSVSWYQQTPGQGLQFLFEYFSETQRNKGNFPGRFSGRQFSNSRSEMNVSTLELGDSALYLCASSPGGRDTQYFGPGTRLTVL.